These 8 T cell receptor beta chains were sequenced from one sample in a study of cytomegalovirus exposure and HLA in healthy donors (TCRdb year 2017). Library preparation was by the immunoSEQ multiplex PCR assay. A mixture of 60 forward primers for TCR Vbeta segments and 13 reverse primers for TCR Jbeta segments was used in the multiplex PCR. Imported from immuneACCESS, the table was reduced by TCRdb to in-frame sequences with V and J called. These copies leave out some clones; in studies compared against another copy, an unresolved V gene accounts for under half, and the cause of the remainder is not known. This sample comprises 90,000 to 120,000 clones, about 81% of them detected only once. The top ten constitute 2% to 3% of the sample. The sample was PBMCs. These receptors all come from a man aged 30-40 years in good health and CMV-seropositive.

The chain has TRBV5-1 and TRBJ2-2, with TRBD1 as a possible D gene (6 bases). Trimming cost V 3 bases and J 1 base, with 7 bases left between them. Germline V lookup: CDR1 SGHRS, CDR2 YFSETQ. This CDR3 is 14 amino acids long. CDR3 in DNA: TGCGCCAGCAGCTCGGGACAGAACACCGGGGAGCTGTTTTTT. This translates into CASSSGQNTGELFF. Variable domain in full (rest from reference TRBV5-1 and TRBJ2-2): KAGVTQTPRYLIKTRGQQVTLSCSPISGHRSVSWYQQTPGQGLQFLFEYFSETQRNKGNFPGRFSGRQFSNSRSEMNVSTLELGDSALYLCASSSGQNTGELFFGEGSRLTVL.

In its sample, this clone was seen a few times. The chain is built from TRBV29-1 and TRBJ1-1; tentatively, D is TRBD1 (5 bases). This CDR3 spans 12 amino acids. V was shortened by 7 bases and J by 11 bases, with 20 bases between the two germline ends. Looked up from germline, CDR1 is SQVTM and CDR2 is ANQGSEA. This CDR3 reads CSAAGTGNEAFF. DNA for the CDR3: TGCAGCGCAGCGGGGACGGGGAATGAGGCTTTCTTT.

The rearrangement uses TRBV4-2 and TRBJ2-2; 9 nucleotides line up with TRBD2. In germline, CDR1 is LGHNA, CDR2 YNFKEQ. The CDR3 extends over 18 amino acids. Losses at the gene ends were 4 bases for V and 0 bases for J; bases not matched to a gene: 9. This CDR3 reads CASSPWGGGGANTGELFF. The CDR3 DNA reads TGTGCCAGCAGCCCCTGGGGTGGCGGGGGGGCGAACACCGGGGAGCTGTTTTTT.

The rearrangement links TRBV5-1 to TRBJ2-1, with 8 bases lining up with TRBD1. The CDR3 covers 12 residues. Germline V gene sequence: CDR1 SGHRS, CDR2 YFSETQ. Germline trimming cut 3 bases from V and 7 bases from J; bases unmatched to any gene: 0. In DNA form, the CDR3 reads TGCGCCAGCAGCTGGACAGGGAATGAGCAGTTCTTC. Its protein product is CASSWTGNEQFF.

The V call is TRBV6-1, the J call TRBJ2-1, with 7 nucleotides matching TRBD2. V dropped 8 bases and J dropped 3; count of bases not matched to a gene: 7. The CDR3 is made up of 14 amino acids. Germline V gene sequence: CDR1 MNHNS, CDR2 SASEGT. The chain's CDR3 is CASRGLAGYNEQFF. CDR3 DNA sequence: TGTGCCAGCCGGGGATTAGCGGGCTACAATGAGCAGTTCTTC.

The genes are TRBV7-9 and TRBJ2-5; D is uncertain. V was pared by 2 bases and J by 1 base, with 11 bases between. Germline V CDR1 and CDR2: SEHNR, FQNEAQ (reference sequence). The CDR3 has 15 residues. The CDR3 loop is CASSLKQAGQETQYF. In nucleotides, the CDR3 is TGTGCCAGCAGCTTAAAGCAGGCAGGCCAAGAGACCCAGTACTTC.

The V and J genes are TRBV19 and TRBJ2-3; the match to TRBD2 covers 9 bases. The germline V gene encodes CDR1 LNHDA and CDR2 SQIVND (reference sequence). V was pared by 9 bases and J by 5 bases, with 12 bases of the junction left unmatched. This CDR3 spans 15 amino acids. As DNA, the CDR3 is TGTGCCAGCCTGGATAGCGGGGGACCGCGAGATACGCAGTATTTT. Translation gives CASLDSGGPRDTQYF. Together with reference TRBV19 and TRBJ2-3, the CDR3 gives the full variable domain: DGGITQSPKYLFRKEGQNVTLSCEQNLNHDAMYWYRQDPGQGLRLIYYSQIVNDFQKGDIAEGYSVSREKKESFPLTVTSAQKNPTAFYLCASLDSGGPRDTQYFGPGTRLTVL.

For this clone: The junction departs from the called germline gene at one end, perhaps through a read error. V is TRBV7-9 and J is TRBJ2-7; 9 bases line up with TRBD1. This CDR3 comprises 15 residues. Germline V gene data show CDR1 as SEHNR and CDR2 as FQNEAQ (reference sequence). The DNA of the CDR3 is TGTTCCAGCAGCCTTGCACAGGGGGCTACCTACGAGCAGTACTTC. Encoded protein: CSSSLAQGATYEQYF.